Below, one T cell receptor (beta chain) is given with its context. The ends lost 1 base at V and 0 bases at J; junction bases unmatched: 6. Germline CDR1 SGHDN, CDR2 FVKESK. The CDR3 contains 17 residues. Profiling relied on immunoSEQ multiplex PCR, and the TCRdb table lists in-frame clones only, not all of them. The repertoire holds 200,000 to 300,000 clones, with approximately 80% as singletons. The data are from a study of blood T cell repertoires in COVID-19. The sample taken for sequencing was peripheral blood. The receptor's source is a middle-aged man who had recovered from COVID-19. The rearrangement links TRBV14 to TRBJ2-7; 10 positions match TRBD1. The CDR3 DNA sequence: TGTGCCAGCAGCCAAGGGACAGGGGGAACCTTCTCCTACGAGCAGTACTTC. This sequence encodes CASSQGTGGTFSYEQYF.